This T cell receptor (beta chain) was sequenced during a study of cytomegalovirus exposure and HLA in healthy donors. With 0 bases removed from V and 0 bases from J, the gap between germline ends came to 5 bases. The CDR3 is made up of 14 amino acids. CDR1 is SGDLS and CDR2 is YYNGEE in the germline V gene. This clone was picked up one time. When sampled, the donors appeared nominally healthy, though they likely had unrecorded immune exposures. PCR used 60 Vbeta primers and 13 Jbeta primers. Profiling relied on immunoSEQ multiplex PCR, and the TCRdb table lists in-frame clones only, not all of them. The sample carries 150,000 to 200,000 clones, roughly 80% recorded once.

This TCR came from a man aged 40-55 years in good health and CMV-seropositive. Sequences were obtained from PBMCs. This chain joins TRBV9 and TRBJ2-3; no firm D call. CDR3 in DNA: TGTGCCAGCAGCGTAGTCGGTAGCACAGATACGCAGTATTTT. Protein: CASSVVGSTDTQYF. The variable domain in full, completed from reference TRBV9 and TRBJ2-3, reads DSGVTQTPKHLITATGQRVTLRCSPRSGDLSVYWYQQSLDQGLQFLIQYYNGEERAKGNILERFSAQQFPDLHSELNLSSLELGDSALYFCASSVVGSTDTQYFGPGTRLTVL.